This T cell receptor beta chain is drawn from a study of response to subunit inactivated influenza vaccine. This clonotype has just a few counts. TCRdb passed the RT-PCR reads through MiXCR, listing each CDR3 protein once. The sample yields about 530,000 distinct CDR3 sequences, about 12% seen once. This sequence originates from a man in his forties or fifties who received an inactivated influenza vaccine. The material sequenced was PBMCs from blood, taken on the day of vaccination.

The CDR3 DNA is TGTGCCAGCAGACCGGGGACTAGTAGTTCCAACAGTGAGCAGTTCTTC. Translation gives CASRPGTSSSNSEQFF. The genes are TRBV6-1 and TRBJ2-1, with TRBD2 matching over 8 bases. The CDR3 has 16 residues. CDR1 and CDR2 (germline): MNHNS, SASEGT. V was clipped by 6 bases and J by 9 bases; unmatched bases: 16.